The 31 T cell receptor beta chains given below trace back to one sample, sequenced in a study of OX40 agonist ivuxolimab in advanced cancers. The method was immunoSEQ multiplex PCR; TCRdb's version includes in-frame clones alone and lacks a portion of them. The sample carries 50,000 to 65,000 clones, around 80% recorded once. Material: CD4+ or CD8+ T cells sorted from blood, obtained in a trial of the OX40 agonist ivuxolimab. These TCRs come from an adult with an advanced solid tumor such as melanoma, head and neck, liver or kidney cancer.

This chain links TRBV5-5 with TRBJ1-2; 7 bases are a match to TRBD1. Looked up from germline, CDR1 is SGHKS and CDR2 is YYEKEE (reference sequence). CDR3 length: 14 residues. Unmatched junction bases numbered 10, after V lost 4 bases and J lost 7 bases. CDR3 DNA: TGTGCCAGCAGCACATATGGGACAGTGCGTGGCTACACCTTC. Amino acid sequence: CASSTYGTVRGYTF.

CDR3 coding DNA: TGTGCCAGCAGTTTTCGCCGGCTAGGAGGACCTGAAGCTTTCTTT. This codes for CASSFRRLGGPEAFF. This sequence joins TRBV27 and TRBJ1-1; D remains ambiguous. The length of the CDR3 is 15 residues. In germline, CDR1 is MNHEY, CDR2 SMNVEV (reference sequence). Trimming left V 3 bases short and J 6 bases short, with 17 bases between.

The V and J genes are TRBV5-1 and TRBJ2-4; D is uncertain. The CDR3 contains 14 residues. The ends were cut back, 0 bases at V and 3 bases at J, with 7 bases in the middle. Germline V gene sequence: CDR1 SGHRS, CDR2 YFSETQ. The CDR3 coding sequence is TGCGCCAGCAGCTTGGGAGAAGGCAAAAACATTCAGTACTTC. Translation: CASSLGEGKNIQYF.

The chain is built from TRBV11-3 and TRBJ1-5; 8 bases match TRBD1. Losses at the gene ends were 4 bases for V and 4 bases for J; bases not matched to a gene: 3. Per germline, CDR1 SGHNT and CDR2 YENEEA. The CDR3 sequence is 14 residues long. DNA for the CDR3: TGTGCCAGCAGCTCAACAGGGGGGAATCAGCCCCAGCATTTT. Encoded protein: CASSSTGGNQPQHF.

This clone was seen a single time. The chain joins TRBV10-3 to TRBJ2-3, with D maybe TRBD2 (5 bases). V was pared by 2 bases and J by 6 bases, with 9 bases between. Per germline, CDR1 ENHRY and CDR2 SYGVKD. CDR3 length equals 13 residues. The CDR3 nucleotides read TGTGCCATCAGTGAGGAAGGACTTGATACGCAGTATTTT. As protein: CAISEEGLDTQYF.

The table lists this clone with a few counts. The V gene is TRBV25-1, the J gene TRBJ2-7; 11 bases line up with TRBD2. The CDR3 has 17 residues. The V segment lost 4 bases and the J segment 4 bases; nucleotides outside the gene matches: 12. CDR1 and CDR2 from the germline V gene are MGHDK and SYGVNS. The CDR3 spells CASSGRISGGAGYEQYF. The CDR3, as DNA: TGTGCCAGCAGTGGACGGATTAGCGGGGGGGCCGGGTACGAGCAGTACTTC.

The rearrangement uses TRBV5-1 and TRBJ2-5; D possibly corresponds to TRBD1 (6 bases). V shed 4 bases and J shed 4 bases, with 14 bases lying between them. The CDR3 extends over 14 amino acids. Per germline, CDR1 SGHRS and CDR2 YFSETQ. The CDR3 DNA reads as TGCGCCAGCAGCGCGGGCATCAGGGGAGAGACCCAGTACTTC. This codes for CASSAGIRGETQYF.

The gene calls are TRBV9 and TRBJ2-3; TRBD2 aligns across 11 bases. Per the germline V gene, CDR1 is SGDLS and CDR2 is YYNGEE. CDR3 length: 15 amino acids. J lost 11 bases, V lost 5 bases, and 13 bases had no gene match. CDR3 bases: TGTGCCAGCAGTCTCTCCGGGACTAGCGGCATTAAGCAGTATTTT. Its protein product is CASSLSGTSGIKQYF.

This rearrangement joins TRBV18 to TRBJ1-2, with TRBD1 identical over 7 bases. The V gene's germline CDR1 is KGHSH and CDR2 LQKENI. The CDR3 runs 13 residues. J gave up 6 bases and V 1 base, and 2 bases lay outside the gene matches. As DNA, the CDR3 is TGTGCCAGCTCACCACGACAGGGTAATGGCTACACCTTC. Translation gives CASSPRQGNGYTF. Full variable domain (remainder filled in from reference TRBV18 and TRBJ1-2): NAGVMQNPRHLVRRRGQEARLRCSPMKGHSHVYWYRQLPEEGLKFMVYLQKENIIDESGMPKERFSAEFPKEGPSILRIQQVVRGDSAAYFCASSPRQGNGYTFGSGTRLTVV.

The rearrangement uses TRBV6-5 and TRBJ2-6; a possible D gene is TRBD1 (5 bases). This CDR3 contains 11 residues. V lost 6 bases and J lost 11, with 8 bases in between. Germline CDR1 is MNHEY and CDR2 is SVGAGI. The CDR3 reads CASRGPYVLTF. CDR3 DNA: TGTGCCAGCAGGGGGCCATACGTCCTGACTTTC.

This clone was picked up a small number of times. The chain carries TRBV5-8 and TRBJ2-2; 8 nucleotides line up with TRBD1. This CDR3 has 15 amino acids. Germline trimming cut 4 bases from V and 1 base from J; bases unmatched to any gene: 3. Looked up from germline, CDR1 is SGHTS and CDR2 is YDEGEE. DNA of the CDR3: TGTGCCAGCAGCAGGACAGGGCGGAACACCGGGGAGCTGTTTTTT. Encoded protein: CASSRTGRNTGELFF.

This clone showed up just once. V is TRBV29-1 and J is TRBJ1-5; the D gene is possibly TRBD1 (6 bases). Germline CDR1 SQVTM, CDR2 ANQGSEA. V was clipped by 6 bases and J by 3 bases, with 15 bases between them. There are 14 residues in the CDR3. The CDR3 protein is CSVLMGHTNQPQHF. The CDR3 DNA reads TGCAGCGTCCTGATGGGACACACCAATCAGCCCCAGCATTTT.

The chain carries TRBV5-1 and TRBJ2-2; D ambiguous. CDR3 length equals 14 residues. V shed 4 bases and J shed 7 bases, with 14 bases lying between them. Germline V gene sequence: CDR1 SGHRS, CDR2 YFSETQ. The CDR3: CASSRTPKGGELFF. CDR3 bases: TGCGCCAGCAGCAGGACGCCCAAAGGCGGGGAGCTGTTTTTT.

The CDR3 DNA sequence: TGTGCCAGCAGCTTAAAGGGTGTTTCCTACGAGCAGTACTTC. Its protein is CASSLKGVSYEQYF. J is TRBJ2-7 and V is TRBV5-6; no clear D gene. From germline, CDR1 is SGHDT and CDR2 YYEEEE. V was trimmed by 2 bases and J by 1 base, leaving 10 bases between them. CDR3 size: 14 residues.

The chain is built from TRBV6-5 and TRBJ1-6; a possible D gene is TRBD1 (6 bases). From germline, CDR1 is MNHEY and CDR2 SVGAGI. The CDR3 is 14 amino acids. Trimming removed 2 bases at V and 7 bases at J, with 9 bases between. The CDR3 region is CASSYTGRNSPLHF. The CDR3 DNA reads as TGTGCCAGCAGTTACACAGGGAGGAATTCACCCCTCCACTTT.

This clone was recorded a few times. The chain couples TRBV11-2 to TRBJ2-1, with D tentatively TRBD1 (5 bases). The CDR3 length is 16 residues. The germline CDR1 and CDR2 sequences are SGHAT and FQNNGV. V gave up 7 bases and J gave up 1 base, with 17 bases separating them. This chain's CDR3 is CASTRDSSSSYNEQFF. The CDR3, as DNA: TGTGCCAGCACCCGTGACAGCTCTTCTTCCTACAATGAGCAGTTCTTC.

The chain couples TRBV6-1 to TRBJ2-4; TRBD1 matches at 9 bases. The V gene end was trimmed by 6 bases and the J gene end by 6 bases; junction bases not matched to a gene: 9. Germline CDR1 MNHNS, CDR2 SASEGT. CDR3 length: 15 amino acids. The CDR3 DNA reads TGTGCCAGCAGGGGAGGCCGGGACAGGGTAAACATTCAGTACTTC. Its translation: CASRGGRDRVNIQYF.

V usage is TRBV11-2 and J usage is TRBJ2-1; 8 bases line up with TRBD2. CDR3 length: 14 residues. CDR1 is SGHAT, CDR2 FQNNGV, per germline. V lost 5 bases, J lost 10 bases, and 10 bases stayed unmatched. CDR3 sequence: CASSPGRERSEQFF. The CDR3 nucleotides read TGTGCCAGCAGCCCCGGGAGGGAGCGTAGCGAGCAGTTCTTC. Drawing the rest from reference TRBV11-2 and TRBJ2-1, the complete variable domain is EAGVAQSPRYKIIEKRQSVAFWCNPISGHATLYWYQQILGQGPKLLIQFQNNGVVDDSQLPKDRFSAERLKGVDSTLKIQPAKLEDSAVYLCASSPGRERSEQFFGPGTRLTVL.

The chain uses TRBV10-3 and TRBJ1-2; no clear D. V was trimmed by 1 base and J by 4 bases, leaving 10 bases between them. The CDR3 has 14 amino acids. CDR1 ENHRY and CDR2 SYGVKD come from the germline V gene. CDR3 coding DNA: TGTGCCATCAGTGAGTGGCAGGTAGTCTATGGCTACACCTTC. The encoded protein is CAISEWQVVYGYTF.

This clone was detected only a few times. V and J are TRBV5-4 and TRBJ1-2, with TRBD1 matching 7 bases. The V segment lost 2 bases and the J segment 8 bases; nucleotides outside the gene matches: 9. The CDR3 spans 14 residues. Germline V CDR1 and CDR2: SGHNT, YYREEE (reference sequence). The CDR3 DNA sequence: TGTGCCAGCAGCTTAGAAAACAGGGGTGGCGGCTACACCTTC. It specifies CASSLENRGGGYTF.

This chain links TRBV15 with TRBJ2-7; D unresolved. Germline CDR1 and CDR2: LNHNV and YYDKDF (reference sequence). The CDR3 spans 12 residues. Trimming cost V 3 bases and J 7 bases, with 10 bases left between them. CDR3 sequence reads: CATSSDEGEQYF. The CDR3 region has the DNA TGTGCCACCAGCAGCGATGAAGGGGAGCAGTACTTC. The full variable domain, its missing parts supplied by reference TRBV15 and TRBJ2-7, is DAMVIQNPRYQVTQFGKPVTLSCSQTLNHNVMYWYQQKSSQAPKLLFHYYDKDFNNEADTPDNFQSRRPNTSFCFLDIRSPGLGDTAMYLCATSSDEGEQYFGPGTRLTVT.

The chain joins TRBV5-4 to TRBJ1-1; D uncertain. Trimming left V 6 bases short and J 2 bases short, with 14 bases between. CDR1 is SGHNT and CDR2 is YYREEE in the germline V gene (reference sequence). The CDR3 is made up of 14 amino acids. The CDR3 bases are TGTGCCAGCAACCTCCCGGGCCGAAACACTGAAGCTTTCTTT. It is translated as CASNLPGRNTEAFF.

The rearrangement links TRBV11-2 to TRBJ1-1; no clear D gene. V was trimmed by 0 bases and J by 8 bases, leaving 4 bases between them. CDR1 is SGHAT, CDR2 FQNNGV, per germline. CDR3 length: 11 residues. CDR3: CASSLDEEAFF. The CDR3 bases are TGTGCCAGCAGCTTAGATGAGGAAGCTTTCTTT.

The gene calls are TRBV7-9 and TRBJ1-1; weak D call: TRBD1 (5 bases). Trimming pared 1 base from V and 0 bases from J, leaving 9 bases between. Per germline, CDR1 SEHNR and CDR2 FQNEAQ (reference sequence). The CDR3 covers 15 residues. The CDR3 loop reads CASSLVTGMNTEAFF. CDR3 nucleotides: TGTGCCAGCAGCTTAGTAACAGGTATGAACACTGAAGCTTTCTTT.

The rearrangement links TRBV7-9 to TRBJ1-3, with 8 bases that match TRBD1. Germline CDR1 and CDR2: SEHNR and FQNEAQ (reference sequence). The CDR3 loop spans 14 amino acids. With 5 bases clipped from V and 0 bases from J, the junction kept 0 bases outside the gene matches. CDR3 loop: CASSTGGSGNTIYF. The CDR3 DNA is TGTGCCAGCAGCACAGGGGGCTCTGGAAACACCATATATTTT.

The gene calls are TRBV27 and TRBJ2-2; the D gene is possibly TRBD1 (6 bases). In germline, CDR1 is MNHEY, CDR2 SMNVEV (reference sequence). This CDR3 has 13 residues. The V end lost 4 bases, the J end lost 4 bases, and 7 bases lay between the germline ends. DNA for the CDR3: TGTGCCAGCAGTTCCAGGGGCACCGGGGAGCTGTTTTTT. This codes for CASSSRGTGELFF.

This clone was seen only once. The chain recombines TRBV5-1 with TRBJ2-2; D assignment may be TRBD1 or TRBD2 (5 bases each). CDR1 and CDR2 from the germline V gene are SGHRS and YFSETQ. Trimming removed 4 bases from V and 0 bases from J, with 7 bases in between. This CDR3 spans 14 amino acids. The CDR3 loop reads CASSRDANTGELFF. The CDR3 nucleotides read TGCGCCAGCAGCAGGGACGCGAACACCGGGGAGCTGTTTTTT.

The V gene is TRBV6-1, the J gene TRBJ1-4; no clear D gene. This CDR3 comprises 16 residues. Trimming stripped 4 bases from V and 0 bases from J, with 12 bases between. The germline gives CDR1 MNHNS, CDR2 SASEGT. The CDR3 DNA reads as TGTGCCAGCAGTGCCCCCACCCTTACAACTAATGAAAAACTGTTTTTT. Its translation: CASSAPTLTTNEKLFF.

The rearrangement uses TRBV5-1 and TRBJ2-3; D unresolved. Looked up from germline, CDR1 is SGHRS and CDR2 is YFSETQ. V shed 3 bases and J shed 0 bases, with 11 bases lying between them. The CDR3 covers 15 residues. The CDR3 is CASSSTHLSTDTQYF. The CDR3 DNA reads TGCGCCAGCAGCTCCACTCACCTTAGCACAGATACGCAGTATTTT.

The rearrangement joins TRBV4-3 to TRBJ2-2, with D possibly called TRBD1 or TRBD2 (6 bases each). Deletions cut 4 bases from V and 1 base from J, with 13 bases between. The CDR3 loop spans 16 amino acids. Per germline, CDR1 LGHNA and CDR2 YSLEER. The CDR3 reads CASSPHGGGNTGELFF. CDR3 sequence (DNA): TGCGCCAGCAGCCCCCATGGAGGGGGGAACACCGGGGAGCTGTTTTTT.

This rearrangement joins TRBV5-1 to TRBJ1-1; D is unresolved. Looked up from germline, CDR1 is SGHRS and CDR2 is YFSETQ. The CDR3 is 14 residues long. V gave up 0 bases and J gave up 1 base, with 7 bases separating them. The CDR3 DNA reads TGCGCCAGCAGCTTGGCTCAGACGAACACTGAAGCTTTCTTT. This translates into CASSLAQTNTEAFF.